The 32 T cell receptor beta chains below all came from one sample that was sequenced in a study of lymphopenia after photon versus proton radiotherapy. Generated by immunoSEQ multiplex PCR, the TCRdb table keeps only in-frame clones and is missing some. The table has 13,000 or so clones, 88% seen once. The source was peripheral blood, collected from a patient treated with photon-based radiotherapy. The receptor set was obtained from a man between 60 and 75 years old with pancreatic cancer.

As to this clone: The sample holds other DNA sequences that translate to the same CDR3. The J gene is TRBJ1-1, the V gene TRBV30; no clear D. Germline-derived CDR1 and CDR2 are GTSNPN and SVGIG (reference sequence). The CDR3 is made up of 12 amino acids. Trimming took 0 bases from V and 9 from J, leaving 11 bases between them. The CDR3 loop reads CAWSVITLKAFF. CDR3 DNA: TGTGCCTGGAGTGTAATAACACTCAAAGCTTTCTTT.

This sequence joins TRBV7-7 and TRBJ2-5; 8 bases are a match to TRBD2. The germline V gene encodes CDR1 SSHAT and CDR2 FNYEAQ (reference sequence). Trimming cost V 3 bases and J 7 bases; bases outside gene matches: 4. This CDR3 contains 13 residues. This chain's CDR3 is CASSLTGLGTQYF. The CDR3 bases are TGTGCCAGCAGCTTGACGGGACTAGGGACCCAGTACTTC.

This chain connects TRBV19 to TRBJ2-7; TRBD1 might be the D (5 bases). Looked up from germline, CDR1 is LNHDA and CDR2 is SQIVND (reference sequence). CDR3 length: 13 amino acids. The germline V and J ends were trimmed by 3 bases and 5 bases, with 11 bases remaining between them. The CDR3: CASSMRQGDEQYF. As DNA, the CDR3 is TGTGCCAGTAGTATGCGGCAGGGTGACGAGCAGTACTTC.

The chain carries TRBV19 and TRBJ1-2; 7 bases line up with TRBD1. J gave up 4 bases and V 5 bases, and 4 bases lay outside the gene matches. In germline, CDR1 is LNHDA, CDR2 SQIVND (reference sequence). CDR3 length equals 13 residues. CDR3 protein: CASSAQGTYGYTF. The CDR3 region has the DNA TGTGCCAGTAGTGCACAGGGGACCTATGGCTACACCTTC.

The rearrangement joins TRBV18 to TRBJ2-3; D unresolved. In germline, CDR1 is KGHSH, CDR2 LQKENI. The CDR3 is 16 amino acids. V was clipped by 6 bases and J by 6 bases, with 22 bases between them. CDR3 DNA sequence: TGTGCCAGCTCCATAACAACAAGGCGTCAACGGGATACGCAGTATTTT. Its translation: CASSITTRRQRDTQYF.

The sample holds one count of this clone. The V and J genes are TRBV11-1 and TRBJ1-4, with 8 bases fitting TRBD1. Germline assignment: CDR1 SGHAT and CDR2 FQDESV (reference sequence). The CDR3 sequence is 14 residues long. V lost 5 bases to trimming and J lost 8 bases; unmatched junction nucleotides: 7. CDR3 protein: CASSLGQGAEKLFF. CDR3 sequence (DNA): TGTGCCAGCAGCCTCGGACAGGGTGCAGAAAAACTGTTTTTT.

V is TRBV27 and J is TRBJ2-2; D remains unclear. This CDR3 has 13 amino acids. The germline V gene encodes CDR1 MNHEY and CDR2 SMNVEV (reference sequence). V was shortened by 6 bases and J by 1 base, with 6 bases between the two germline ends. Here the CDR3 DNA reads TGTGCCAGCAGAGTATTGAACACCGGGGAGCTGTTTTTT. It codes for CASRVLNTGELFF.

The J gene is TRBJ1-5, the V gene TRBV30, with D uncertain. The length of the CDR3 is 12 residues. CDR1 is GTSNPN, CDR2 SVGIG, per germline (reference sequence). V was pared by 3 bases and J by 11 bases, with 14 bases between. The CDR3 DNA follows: TGTGCCTGGAGGGTGAAGCAATCAGCCCAGCATTTT. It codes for CAWRVKQSAQHF.

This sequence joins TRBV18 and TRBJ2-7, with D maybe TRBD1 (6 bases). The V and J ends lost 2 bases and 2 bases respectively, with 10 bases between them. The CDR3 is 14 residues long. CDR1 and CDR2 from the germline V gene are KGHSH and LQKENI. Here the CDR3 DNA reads TGTGCCAGCTCACCAGTAGGACAGACCTACGAGCAGTACTTC. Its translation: CASSPVGQTYEQYF.

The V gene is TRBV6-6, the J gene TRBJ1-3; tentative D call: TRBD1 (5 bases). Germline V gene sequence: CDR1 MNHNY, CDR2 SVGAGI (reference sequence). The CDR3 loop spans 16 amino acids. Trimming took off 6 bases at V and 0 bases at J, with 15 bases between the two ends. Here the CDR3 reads CASSLSPDSSGNTIYF. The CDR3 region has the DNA TGTGCCAGCAGCCTAAGCCCAGACAGCTCTGGAAACACCATATATTTT.

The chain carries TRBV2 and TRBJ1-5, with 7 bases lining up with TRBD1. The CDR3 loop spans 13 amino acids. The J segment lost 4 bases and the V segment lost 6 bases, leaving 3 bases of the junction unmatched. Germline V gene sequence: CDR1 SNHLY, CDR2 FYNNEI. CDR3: CASRGQSNQPQHF. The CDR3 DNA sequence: TGTGCCAGCAGGGGACAGTCGAATCAGCCCCAGCATTTT.

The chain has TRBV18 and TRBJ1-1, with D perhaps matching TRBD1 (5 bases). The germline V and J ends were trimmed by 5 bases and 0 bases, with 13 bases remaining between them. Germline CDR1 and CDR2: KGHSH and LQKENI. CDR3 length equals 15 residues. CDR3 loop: CASSGTDGMNTEAFF. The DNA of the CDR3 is TGTGCCAGCTCAGGGACCGACGGTATGAACACTGAAGCTTTCTTT.

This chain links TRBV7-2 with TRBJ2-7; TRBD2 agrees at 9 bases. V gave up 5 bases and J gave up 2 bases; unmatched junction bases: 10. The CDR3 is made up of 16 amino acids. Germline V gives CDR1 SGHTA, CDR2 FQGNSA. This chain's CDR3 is CASSLPRGGGAYEQYF. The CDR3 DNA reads TGTGCCAGCAGCCTCCCCCGAGGCGGGGGGGCCTACGAGCAGTACTTC.

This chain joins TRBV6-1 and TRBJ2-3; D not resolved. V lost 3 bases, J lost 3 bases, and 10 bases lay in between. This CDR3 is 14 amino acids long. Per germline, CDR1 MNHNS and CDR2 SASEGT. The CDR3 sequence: CASSEIGWTDTQYF. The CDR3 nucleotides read TGTGCCAGCAGTGAGATAGGTTGGACAGATACGCAGTATTTT.

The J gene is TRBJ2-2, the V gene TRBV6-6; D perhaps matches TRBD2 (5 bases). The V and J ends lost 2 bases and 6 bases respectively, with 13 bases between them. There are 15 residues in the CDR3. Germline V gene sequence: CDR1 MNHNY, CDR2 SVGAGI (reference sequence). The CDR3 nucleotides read TGTGCCAGCAGTTACCTCCTGAGGGCGGCCGGGGAGCTGTTTTTT. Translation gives CASSYLLRAAGELFF.

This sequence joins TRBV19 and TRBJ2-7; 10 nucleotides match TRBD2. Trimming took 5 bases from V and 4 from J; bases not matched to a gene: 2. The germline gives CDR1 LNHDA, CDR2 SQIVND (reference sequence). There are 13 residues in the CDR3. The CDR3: CASSPSGGYEQYF. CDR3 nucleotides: TGTGCCAGTAGTCCTAGCGGGGGATACGAGCAGTACTTC.

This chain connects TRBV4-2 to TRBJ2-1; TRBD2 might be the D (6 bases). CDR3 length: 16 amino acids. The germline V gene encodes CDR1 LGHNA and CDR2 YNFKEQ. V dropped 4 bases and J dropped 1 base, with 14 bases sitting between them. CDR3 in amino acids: CASSLAAGNSYNEQFF. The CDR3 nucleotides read TGTGCCAGCAGCCTCGCCGCGGGGAATTCCTACAATGAGCAGTTCTTC.

In DNA, the CDR3 is TGTGCCAGCAGCTTAGCAAATCAGCCCCAGCATTTT. This gives the protein CASSLANQPQHF. This chain joins TRBV7-2 and TRBJ1-5; D is ambiguous. Trimming took 0 bases from V and 4 from J, leaving 1 base between them. This CDR3 comprises 12 residues. Germline CDR1 reads SGHTA; CDR2 reads FQGNSA.

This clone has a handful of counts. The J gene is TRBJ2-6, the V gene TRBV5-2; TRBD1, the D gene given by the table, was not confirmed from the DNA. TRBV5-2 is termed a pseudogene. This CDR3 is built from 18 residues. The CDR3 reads CASRDRESSTSGANVLTF. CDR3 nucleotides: TGCGCCAGCAGGGACAGGGAGAGCTCTACCTCTGGGGCCAACGTCCTGACTTTC.

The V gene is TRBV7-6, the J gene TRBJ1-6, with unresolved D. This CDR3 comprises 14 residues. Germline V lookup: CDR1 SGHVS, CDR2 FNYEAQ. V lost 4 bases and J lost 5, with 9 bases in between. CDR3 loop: CASSSTVNNSPLHF. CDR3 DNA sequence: TGTGCCAGCAGCTCCACGGTTAATAATTCACCCCTCCACTTT.

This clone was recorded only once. CDR3 nucleotide sequence: TGTGCCAGCAGCTGGCCCCCCGACGAGCAGTACTTC. It codes for CASSWPPDEQYF. The chain couples TRBV7-9 to TRBJ2-7, with D hard to call. Germline-derived CDR1 and CDR2 are SEHNR and FQNEAQ (reference sequence). Trimming left V 4 bases short and J 5 bases short, with 9 bases between. CDR3 size: 12 residues.

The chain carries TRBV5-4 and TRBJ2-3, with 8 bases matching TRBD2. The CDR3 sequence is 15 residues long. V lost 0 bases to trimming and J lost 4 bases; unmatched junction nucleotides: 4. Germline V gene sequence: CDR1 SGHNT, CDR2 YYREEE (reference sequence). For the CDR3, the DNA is TGTGCCAGCAGCTTGGGTGGTAGCGGGGCAGATACGCAGTATTTT. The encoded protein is CASSLGGSGADTQYF. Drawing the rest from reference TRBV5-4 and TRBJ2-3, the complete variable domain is ETGVTQSPTHLIKTRGQQVTLRCSSQSGHNTVSWYQQALGQGPQFIFQYYREEENGRGNFPPRFSGLQFPNYSSELNVNALELDDSALYLCASSLGGSGADTQYFGPGTRLTVL.

The DNA of the CDR3 is TGCGCCAGCAGCTCCGACAGGGGGCTCGAGCAGTACTTC. Translation gives CASSSDRGLEQYF. J is TRBJ2-7 and V is TRBV4-3, with 10 bases that match TRBD1. CDR1 is LGHNA and CDR2 is YSLEER in the germline V gene. After removal of 5 bases from V and 6 bases from J, the junction contained 4 bases not matched to a gene. The CDR3 extends over 13 amino acids.

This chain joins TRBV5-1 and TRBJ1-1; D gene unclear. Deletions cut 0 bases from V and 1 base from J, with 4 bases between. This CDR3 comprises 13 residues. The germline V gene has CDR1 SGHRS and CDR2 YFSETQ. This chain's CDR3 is CASSLAKNTEAFF. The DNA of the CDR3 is TGCGCCAGCAGCTTGGCCAAGAACACTGAAGCTTTCTTT.

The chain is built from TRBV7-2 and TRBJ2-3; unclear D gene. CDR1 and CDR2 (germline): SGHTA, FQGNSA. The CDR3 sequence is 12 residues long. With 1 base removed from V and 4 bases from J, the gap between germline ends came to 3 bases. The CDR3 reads CASSLVPDTQYF. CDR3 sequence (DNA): TGTGCCAGCAGCTTAGTACCAGATACGCAGTATTTT.

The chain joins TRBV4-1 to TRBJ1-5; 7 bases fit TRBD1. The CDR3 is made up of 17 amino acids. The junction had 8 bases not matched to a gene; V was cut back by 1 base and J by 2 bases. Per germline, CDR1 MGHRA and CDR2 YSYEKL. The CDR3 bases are TGCGCCAGCAGCCAAGTTCCGACAGGGTGGGGCAATCAGCCCCAGCATTTT. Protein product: CASSQVPTGWGNQPQHF.

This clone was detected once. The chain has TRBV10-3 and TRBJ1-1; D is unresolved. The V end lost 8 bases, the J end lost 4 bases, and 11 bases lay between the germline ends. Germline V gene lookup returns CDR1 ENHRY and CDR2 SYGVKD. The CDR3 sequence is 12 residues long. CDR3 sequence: CAIVPRFTEAFF. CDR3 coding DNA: TGTGCCATCGTCCCCAGGTTCACTGAAGCTTTCTTT.

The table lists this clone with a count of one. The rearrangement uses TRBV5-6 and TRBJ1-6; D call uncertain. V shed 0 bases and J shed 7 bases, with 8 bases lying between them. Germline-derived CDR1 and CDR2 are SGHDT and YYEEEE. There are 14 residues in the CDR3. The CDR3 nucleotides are TGTGCCAGCAGCTTGGGCTCAGCGAATTCACCCCTCCACTTT. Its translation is CASSLGSANSPLHF.

CDR3: CASSPTSTDTQYF. The CDR3 bases are TGTGCCAGCTCACCGACGAGCACAGATACGCAGTATTTT. The chain links TRBV18 to TRBJ2-3; no clear D. The CDR3 covers 13 residues. V was pared by 3 bases and J by 0 bases, with 4 bases between. In germline, CDR1 is KGHSH, CDR2 LQKENI. Full variable domain (remainder filled in from reference TRBV18 and TRBJ2-3): NAGVMQNPRHLVRRRGQEARLRCSPMKGHSHVYWYRQLPEEGLKFMVYLQKENIIDESGMPKERFSAEFPKEGPSILRIQQVVRGDSAAYFCASSPTSTDTQYFGPGTRLTVL.

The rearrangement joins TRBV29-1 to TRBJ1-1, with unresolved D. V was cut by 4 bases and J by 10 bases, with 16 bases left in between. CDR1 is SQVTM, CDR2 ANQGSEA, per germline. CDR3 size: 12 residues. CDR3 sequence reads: CSVVRTQMGAFF. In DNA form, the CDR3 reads TGCAGCGTTGTCAGGACTCAAATGGGAGCTTTCTTT.

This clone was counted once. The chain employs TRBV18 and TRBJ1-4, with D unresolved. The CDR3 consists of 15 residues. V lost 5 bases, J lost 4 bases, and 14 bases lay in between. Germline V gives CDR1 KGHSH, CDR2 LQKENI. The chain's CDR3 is CASSSMAVYNEKLFF. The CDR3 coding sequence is TGTGCCAGCTCATCAATGGCCGTCTATAATGAAAAACTGTTTTTT.

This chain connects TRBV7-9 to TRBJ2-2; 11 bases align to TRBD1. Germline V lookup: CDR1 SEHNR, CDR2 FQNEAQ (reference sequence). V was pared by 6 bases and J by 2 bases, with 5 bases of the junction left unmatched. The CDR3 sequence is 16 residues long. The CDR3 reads CASRTGTGGNTGELFF. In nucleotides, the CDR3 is TGTGCCAGCAGAACCGGGACAGGGGGAAACACCGGGGAGCTGTTTTTT.